The 31 T cell receptor beta chains in this list originate from one sample, sequenced in a study of PD-1 blockade in classical Hodgkin lymphoma. All patients relapsed after autologous stem cell transplantation, and brentuximab vedotin exposure varied. Repertoires were generated with immunoSEQ multiplex PCR, while TCRdb's copy carries only in-frame clones and drops some. Found here are about 15,000 clones, more than 55% of them singletons; the top ten hold more than 6.5%. This sample comprised peripheral blood mononuclear cells (PBMCs), obtained before the second cycle of nivolumab. These receptors came from a human donor with classical Hodgkin lymphoma.

This clone was observed a few times. The chain is built from TRBV28 and TRBJ1-2, with TRBD1 matching 7 bases. The CDR3 sequence is 15 residues long. Germline V CDR1 and CDR2: MDHEN, SYDVKM. V dropped 5 bases and J dropped 4; count of bases not matched to a gene: 10. This chain's CDR3 is CASSPPGTAGYGYTF. The CDR3 DNA sequence: TGTGCCAGCAGTCCACCCGGGACAGCCGGCTATGGCTACACCTTC.

The chain links TRBV10-3 to TRBJ2-1, with D unclear. Germline V lookup: CDR1 ENHRY, CDR2 SYGVKD. V dropped 0 bases and J dropped 5 bases, with 14 bases sitting between them. The CDR3 sequence is 16 residues long. The DNA for the CDR3 is TGTGCCATCAGTGAGTCAGGACCCCCCAAAGACAATGAGCAGTTCTTC. It is translated as CAISESGPPKDNEQFF.

This clone was seen a handful of times. The V gene is TRBV11-2, the J gene TRBJ2-1; no firm D call. This CDR3 has 15 residues. CDR1 SGHAT and CDR2 FQNNGV come from the germline V gene. The V end lost 2 bases, the J end lost 4 bases, and 12 bases lay between the germline ends. The CDR3 region has the DNA TGTGCCAGCAGCTTAAACTATCCCCTTTACAATGAGCAGTTCTTC. Translation gives CASSLNYPLYNEQFF.

This chain uses TRBV7-9 with TRBJ2-5, with D perhaps matching TRBD2 (7 bases). The CDR3 runs to 17 residues. The germline gives CDR1 SEHNR, CDR2 FQNEAQ (reference sequence). V gave up 0 bases and J gave up 4 bases, with 18 bases separating them. CDR3 amino acids: CASSLALGGAGRETQYF. In DNA form, the CDR3 reads TGTGCCAGCAGCTTAGCGCTGGGGGGGGCAGGAAGAGAGACCCAGTACTTC.

The chain joins TRBV2 to TRBJ2-3, with 12 bases matching TRBD2. Germline V gene sequence: CDR1 SNHLY, CDR2 FYNNEI. The ends lost 3 bases at V and 4 bases at J; junction bases unmatched: 8. The CDR3 runs 17 residues. The CDR3 here is CASSDPRLAGDADTQYF. The CDR3, as DNA: TGTGCCAGCAGTGACCCCCGACTAGCGGGAGACGCAGATACGCAGTATTTT.

This sequence joins TRBV27 and TRBJ2-1; 7 nucleotides agree with TRBD2. The CDR3 length is 16 residues. Trimming took 5 bases from V and 1 from J; bases not matched to a gene: 8. CDR1 and CDR2 from the germline V gene are MNHEY and SMNVEV (reference sequence). The CDR3 loop is CASSQRAGKSYNEQFF. The CDR3 DNA is TGTGCCAGCAGTCAAAGAGCGGGAAAGTCCTACAATGAGCAGTTCTTC.

The table lists this clone with a count of one. This rearrangement joins TRBV28 to TRBJ2-5; D gene uncertain. The V end was cut by 7 bases, the J end by 7 bases, with 16 bases between. From germline, CDR1 is MDHEN and CDR2 SYDVKM. The CDR3 extends over 13 amino acids. The CDR3 region has the DNA TGTGCCAGCACCGCGCACGAAAAAGGGACCCAGTACTTC. Translated, it gives CASTAHEKGTQYF.

CDR3 protein: CASTELAGGMETQYF. Written as DNA, the CDR3 is TGTGCCAGCACCGAACTAGCGGGAGGGATGGAGACCCAGTACTTC. The chain is built from TRBV9 and TRBJ2-5; 13 bases agree with TRBD2. The V and J ends lost 6 bases and 5 bases, in that order; junction bases with no gene match: 7. This CDR3 has 15 residues. Per germline, CDR1 SGDLS and CDR2 YYNGEE.

V and J are TRBV19 and TRBJ1-1; D not resolved. Trimming pared 5 bases from V and 0 bases from J, leaving 10 bases between. The CDR3 runs to 14 residues. Germline V gives CDR1 LNHDA, CDR2 SQIVND (reference sequence). The CDR3: CASSSETLNTEAFF. CDR3 nucleotides: TGTGCCAGTAGTTCTGAAACCCTGAACACTGAAGCTTTCTTT.

The chain combines TRBV6-1 with TRBJ2-7; the match to TRBD1 covers 7 bases. The germline gives CDR1 MNHNS, CDR2 SASEGT. CDR3 size: 17 residues. The ends lost 2 bases at V and 6 bases at J; junction bases unmatched: 16. The CDR3 protein is CASSEWGIQGFGSEQYF. CDR3 nucleotide sequence: TGTGCCAGCAGTGAATGGGGGATACAGGGGTTTGGTTCCGAGCAGTACTTC.

This clone was seen more than once but under ten times. The genes are TRBV27 and TRBJ2-5; unclear D gene. V lost 3 bases, J lost 0 bases, and 11 bases lay in between. The germline V gene has CDR1 MNHEY and CDR2 SMNVEV (reference sequence). The CDR3 covers 15 residues. DNA for the CDR3: TGTGCCAGCAGTTTTACGGCAGCCTACCAAGAGACCCAGTACTTC. As protein: CASSFTAAYQETQYF.

This clone ranks as medium-sized. The sample carries other DNA sequences with the same CDR3. The chain combines TRBV28 with TRBJ1-1, with TRBD1 matching 9 bases. The CDR3 totals 14 residues. Losses at the gene ends were 6 bases for V and 4 bases for J; bases not matched to a gene: 6. Germline V lookup: CDR1 MDHEN, CDR2 SYDVKM. The CDR3 DNA sequence: TGTGCCAGCAGGCCGGGACAGGGTTCCACTGAAGCTTTCTTT. Translating it yields CASRPGQGSTEAFF.

The gene calls are TRBV9 and TRBJ2-3; tentative D call: TRBD2 (5 bases). The CDR3 spans 15 residues. Germline V gene lookup returns CDR1 SGDLS and CDR2 YYNGEE. Trimming pared 4 bases from V and 6 bases from J, leaving 18 bases between. The CDR3 DNA sequence: TGTGCCAGCAGCATACGAGCCGGGGAGATGGATACGCAGTATTTT. It codes for CASSIRAGEMDTQYF.

This chain connects TRBV2 to TRBJ2-1, with D maybe TRBD2 (6 bases). The germline V gene encodes CDR1 SNHLY and CDR2 FYNNEI. This CDR3 is built from 16 residues. Trimming stripped 1 base from V and 7 bases from J, with 17 bases between. CDR3 amino acids: CASSEGLEGVENEQFF. CDR3 nucleotides: TGTGCCAGCAGTGAAGGCTTGGAGGGAGTTGAGAATGAGCAGTTCTTC.

The J gene is TRBJ2-1, the V gene TRBV11-2, with 9 bases that match TRBD2. The CDR3 loop spans 15 amino acids. Germline assignment: CDR1 SGHAT and CDR2 FQNNGV. V lost 1 base to trimming and J lost 4 bases; unmatched junction nucleotides: 2. Here the CDR3 DNA reads TGTGCCAGCAGCTTAGGACTAGCGGAATACAATGAGCAGTTCTTC. Its translation is CASSLGLAEYNEQFF.

This chain joins TRBV5-1 and TRBJ2-7; D call uncertain. The CDR3 is 13 residues long. Trimming shortened V by 0 bases and J by 6 bases, and 10 bases separated the two germline ends. CDR1 SGHRS and CDR2 YFSETQ come from the germline V gene. The CDR3 DNA reads as TGCGCCAGCAGCTTGGCCATATCTAGCGAGCAGTACTTC. Protein: CASSLAISSEQYF. The full variable domain, rest sourced from reference TRBV5-1 and TRBJ2-7, is KAGVTQTPRYLIKTRGQQVTLSCSPISGHRSVSWYQQTPGQGLQFLFEYFSETQRNKGNFPGRFSGRQFSNSRSEMNVSTLELGDSALYLCASSLAISSEQYFGPGTRLTVT.

The chain recombines TRBV5-6 with TRBJ2-7; TRBD2 is a possible D gene (6 bases). The CDR3 has 13 amino acids. Deletions cut 0 bases from V and 7 bases from J, with 11 bases between. CDR1 SGHDT and CDR2 YYEEEE come from the germline V gene. CDR3 in amino acids: CASSLGGLEEQYF. For the CDR3, the DNA is TGTGCCAGCAGCTTGGGGGGACTCGAAGAGCAGTACTTC.

Only a few counts were recorded for this clone. The rearrangement joins TRBV7-9 to TRBJ2-2, with D perhaps matching TRBD2 (5 bases). The CDR3 has 13 residues. V dropped 3 bases and J dropped 3 bases, with 5 bases sitting between them. Germline-derived CDR1 and CDR2 are SEHNR and FQNEAQ (reference sequence). Here the CDR3 DNA reads TGTGCCAGCAGCTTGCGGGACACCGGGGAGCTGTTTTTT. Protein sequence: CASSLRDTGELFF.

The chain is built from TRBV25-1 and TRBJ2-3; D unresolved. CDR1 is MGHDK, CDR2 SYGVNS, per germline. This CDR3 region has 12 residues. V was pared by 1 base and J by 6 bases, with 5 bases between. The CDR3 region is CASSEFWDTQYF. The DNA of the CDR3 is TGTGCCAGCAGTGAATTTTGGGATACGCAGTATTTT.

This clone has a handful of counts. This rearrangement joins TRBV9 to TRBJ2-1; D is ambiguous. Germline CDR1 is SGDLS and CDR2 is YYNGEE. The CDR3 has 13 amino acids. V was clipped by 3 bases and J by 4 bases, with 8 bases between them. CDR3 sequence reads: CASSAHRYNEQFF. In DNA, the CDR3 is TGTGCCAGCAGCGCACATAGATACAATGAGCAGTTCTTC.

The chain couples TRBV7-9 to TRBJ1-5; 7 bases align to TRBD1. With 7 bases clipped from V and 1 base from J, the junction kept 7 bases outside the gene matches. Germline CDR1 and CDR2: SEHNR and FQNEAQ (reference sequence). This CDR3 contains 15 residues. CDR3 protein: CASTATGSSNQPQHF. The DNA for the CDR3 is TGTGCCAGCACCGCGACAGGGTCGAGCAATCAGCCCCAGCATTTT.

The gene calls are TRBV30 and TRBJ1-2; the D is unclear. The CDR3 has 14 residues. Germline CDR1 and CDR2: GTSNPN and SVGIG (reference sequence). V was trimmed by 3 bases and J by 0 bases, leaving 11 bases between them. CDR3 in amino acids: CAWSGGSANYGYTF. The CDR3 DNA sequence: TGTGCCTGGAGCGGCGGGAGCGCTAACTATGGCTACACCTTC. Looking up the rest from reference TRBV30 and TRBJ1-2 gives the full variable domain: SQTIHQWPATLVQPVGSPLSLECTVEGTSNPNLYWYRQAAGRGLQLLFYSVGIGQISSEVPQNLSASRPQDRQFILSSKKLLLSDSGFYLCAWSGGSANYGYTFGSGTRLTVV.

The table lists this clone with a few counts. The V call is TRBV13, the J call TRBJ1-1, with D tentatively TRBD1 (5 bases). CDR3 length equals 14 residues. V was trimmed by 5 bases and J by 1 base, leaving 11 bases between them. Looked up from germline, CDR1 is PRHDT and CDR2 is FYEKMQ (reference sequence). CDR3 amino acids: CASSIWTQNTEAFF. The CDR3 bases are TGTGCCAGCAGCATCTGGACACAGAACACTGAAGCTTTCTTT.

The chain is built from TRBV19 and TRBJ1-1, with D possibly being TRBD1 (5 bases). V was cut by 6 bases and J by 6 bases, with 11 bases left in between. CDR3 length equals 12 residues. CDR1 is LNHDA, CDR2 SQIVND, per germline (reference sequence). In nucleotides, the CDR3 is TGTGCCAGTAGGGCGGGGACTGCTGAAGCTTTCTTT. Translated: CASRAGTAEAFF.

V is TRBV28 and J is TRBJ2-7; the D gene is possibly TRBD2 (5 bases). This CDR3 contains 16 residues. Trimming left V 5 bases short and J 2 bases short, with 19 bases between. Looked up from germline, CDR1 is MDHEN and CDR2 is SYDVKM. The CDR3, as DNA: TGTGCCAGCAGTCACCTCCGGGGAGCGGATCCCTACGAGCAGTACTTC. Protein: CASSHLRGADPYEQYF.

The V gene is TRBV10-3, the J gene TRBJ1-2; 10 bases are shared with TRBD1. Germline lookup yields CDR1 ENHRY and CDR2 SYGVKD. The CDR3 loop spans 13 amino acids. The ends lost 8 bases at V and 4 bases at J; junction bases unmatched: 4. Written as DNA, the CDR3 is TGTGCCATCCGGGACAGGGGAATCTATGGCTACACCTTC. Amino acids: CAIRDRGIYGYTF.

The chain employs TRBV21-1 and TRBJ1-1. TRBV21-1 is assigned pseudogene status. The CDR3 runs to 16 residues. As DNA, the CDR3 is TGTGCCAGCAGCGCTATGGTAGCTACACAATTCACTGAAGCTTTCTTT. Translated: CASSAMVATQFTEAFF.

The V and J genes are TRBV9 and TRBJ2-7; 9 bases are a match to TRBD1. CDR1 is SGDLS, CDR2 YYNGEE, per germline. The CDR3 consists of 14 residues. Trimming removed 2 bases from V and 2 bases from J; junction bases left unmatched: 2. CDR3 DNA: TGTGCCAGCAGCGTCGGGACAGGGCCCTACGAGCAGTACTTC. Translation: CASSVGTGPYEQYF.

This chain uses TRBV9 with TRBJ1-2, with a tentative D call TRBD1 (6 bases). The CDR3 loop spans 13 amino acids. The germline V gene encodes CDR1 SGDLS and CDR2 YYNGEE. The V end was cut by 3 bases, the J end by 4 bases, with 10 bases between. CDR3 sequence reads: CASSAGTIYGYTF. The CDR3 coding sequence is TGTGCCAGCAGCGCCGGGACAATCTATGGCTACACCTTC.

This chain links TRBV27 with TRBJ1-5; TRBD1 aligns across 8 bases. Germline V lookup: CDR1 MNHEY, CDR2 SMNVEV (reference sequence). V shed 0 bases and J 6 bases; nucleotides not matched to a gene: 13. This CDR3 contains 18 residues. The DNA for the CDR3 is TGTGCCAGCAGTTTATCGGGCGGAGGGGCAGGGGGCTTTCAGCCCCAGCATTTT. As protein: CASSLSGGGAGGFQPQHF.

The chain joins TRBV5-4 to TRBJ2-1; D gene unclear. The length of the CDR3 is 14 residues. In germline, CDR1 is SGHNT, CDR2 YYREEE (reference sequence). With 2 bases removed from V and 6 bases from J, the gap between germline ends came to 12 bases. For the CDR3, the DNA is TGTGCCAGCAGCTTATGGGGAACGGGCAATGAGCAGTTCTTC. This sequence encodes CASSLWGTGNEQFF. Full variable domain (remainder filled in from reference TRBV5-4 and TRBJ2-1): ETGVTQSPTHLIKTRGQQVTLRCSSQSGHNTVSWYQQALGQGPQFIFQYYREEENGRGNFPPRFSGLQFPNYSSELNVNALELDDSALYLCASSLWGTGNEQFFGPGTRLTVL.